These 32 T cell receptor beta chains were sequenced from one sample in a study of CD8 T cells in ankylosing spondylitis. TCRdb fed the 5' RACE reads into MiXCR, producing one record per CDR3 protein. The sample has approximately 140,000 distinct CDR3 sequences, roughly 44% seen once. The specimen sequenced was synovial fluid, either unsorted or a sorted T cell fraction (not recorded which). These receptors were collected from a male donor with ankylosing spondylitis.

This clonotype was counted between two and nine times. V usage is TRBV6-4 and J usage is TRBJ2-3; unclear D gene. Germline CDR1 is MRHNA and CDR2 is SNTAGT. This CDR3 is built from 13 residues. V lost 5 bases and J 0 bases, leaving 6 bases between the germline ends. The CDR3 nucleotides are TGTGCCAGCAGTCAAAGAAGCACAGATACGCAGTATTTT. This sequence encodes CASSQRSTDTQYF.

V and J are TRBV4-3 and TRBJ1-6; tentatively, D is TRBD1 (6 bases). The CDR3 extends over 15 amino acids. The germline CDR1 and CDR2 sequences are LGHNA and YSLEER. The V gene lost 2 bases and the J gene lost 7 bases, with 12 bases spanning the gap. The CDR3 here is CASSQLRTENSPLHF. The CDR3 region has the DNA TGCGCCAGCAGCCAATTAAGGACAGAGAATTCACCCCTCCACTTT.

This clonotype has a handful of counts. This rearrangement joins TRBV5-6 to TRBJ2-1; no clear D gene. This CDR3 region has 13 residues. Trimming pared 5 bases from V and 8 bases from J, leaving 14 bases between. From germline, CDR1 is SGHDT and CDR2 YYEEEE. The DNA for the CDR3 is TGTGCCAGCAGTTTCGGCGGCTGGGATGAGCAGTTCTTC. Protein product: CASSFGGWDEQFF.

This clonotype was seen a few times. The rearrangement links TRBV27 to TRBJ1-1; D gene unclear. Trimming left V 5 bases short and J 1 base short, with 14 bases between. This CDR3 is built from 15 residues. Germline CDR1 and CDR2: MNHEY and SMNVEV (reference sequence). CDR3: CASSTSPVGNTEAFF. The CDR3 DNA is TGTGCCAGCAGTACTAGTCCGGTGGGGAACACTGAAGCTTTCTTT.

The CDR3 DNA reads TGTGCCAGCAGCTCGCTTGGGGTTGGGCTAGTTGGAGATACGCAGTATTTT. It specifies CASSSLGVGLVGDTQYF. The chain carries TRBV7-2 and TRBJ2-3, with D unresolved. This CDR3 spans 17 amino acids. Germline assignment: CDR1 SGHTA and CDR2 FQGNSA. The germline V and J ends were trimmed by 4 bases and 5 bases, with 22 bases remaining between them. Together with reference TRBV7-2 and TRBJ2-3, the CDR3 gives the full variable domain: GAGVSQSPSNKVTEKGKDVELRCDPISGHTALYWYRQSLGQGLEFLIYFQGNSAPDKSGLPSDRFSAERTGGSVSTLTIQRTQQEDSAVYLCASSSLGVGLVGDTQYFGPGTRLTVL.

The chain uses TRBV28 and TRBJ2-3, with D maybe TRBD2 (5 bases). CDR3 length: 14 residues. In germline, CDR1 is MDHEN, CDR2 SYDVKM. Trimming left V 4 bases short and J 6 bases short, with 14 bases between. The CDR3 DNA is TGTGCCAGCAGTTCAGACTACCCCGGGGATACGCAGTATTTT. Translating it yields CASSSDYPGDTQYF.

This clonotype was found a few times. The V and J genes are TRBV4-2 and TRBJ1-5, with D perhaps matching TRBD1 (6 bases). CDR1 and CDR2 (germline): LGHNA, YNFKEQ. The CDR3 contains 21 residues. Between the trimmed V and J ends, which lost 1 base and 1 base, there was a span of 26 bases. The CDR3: CASSQVRFWDNLNVSNQPQHF. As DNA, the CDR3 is TGTGCCAGCAGCCAAGTTCGTTTTTGGGACAACCTAAACGTCAGCAATCAGCCCCAGCATTTT.

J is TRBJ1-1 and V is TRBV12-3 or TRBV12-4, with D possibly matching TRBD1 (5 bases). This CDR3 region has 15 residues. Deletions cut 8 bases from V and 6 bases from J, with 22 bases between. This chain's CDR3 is CASPTGEARGAEAFF. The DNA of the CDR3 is TGTGCCAGCCCAACCGGCGAGGCAAGGGGCGCTGAAGCTTTCTTT.

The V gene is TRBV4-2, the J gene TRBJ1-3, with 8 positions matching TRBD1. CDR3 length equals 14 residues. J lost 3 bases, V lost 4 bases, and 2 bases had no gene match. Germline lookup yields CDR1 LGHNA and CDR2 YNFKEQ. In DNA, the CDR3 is TGTGCCAGCAGCCCCAGGGGGCTTGGAAACACCATATATTTT. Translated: CASSPRGLGNTIYF.

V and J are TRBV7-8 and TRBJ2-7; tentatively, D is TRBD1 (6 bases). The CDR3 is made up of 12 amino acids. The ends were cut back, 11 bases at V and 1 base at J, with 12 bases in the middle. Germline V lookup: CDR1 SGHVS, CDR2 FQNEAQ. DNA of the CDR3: TGTGCCGTCAGGGGTCTATCCTACGAGCAGTACTTC. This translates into CAVRGLSYEQYF. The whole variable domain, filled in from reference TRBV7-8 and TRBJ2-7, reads GAGVSQSPRYKVAKRGQDVALRCDPISGHVSLFWYQQALGQGPEFLTYFQNEAQLDKSGLPSDRFFAERPEGSVSTLKIQRTQQEDSAVYLCAVRGLSYEQYFGPGTRLTVT.

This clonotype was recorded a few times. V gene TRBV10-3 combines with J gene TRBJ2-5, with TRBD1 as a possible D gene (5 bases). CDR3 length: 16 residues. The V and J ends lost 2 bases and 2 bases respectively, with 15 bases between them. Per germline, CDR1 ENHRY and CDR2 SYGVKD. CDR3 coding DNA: TGTGCCATCAGTGAGAACGGACACCGAGGACAAGAGACCCAGTACTTC. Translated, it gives CAISENGHRGQETQYF.

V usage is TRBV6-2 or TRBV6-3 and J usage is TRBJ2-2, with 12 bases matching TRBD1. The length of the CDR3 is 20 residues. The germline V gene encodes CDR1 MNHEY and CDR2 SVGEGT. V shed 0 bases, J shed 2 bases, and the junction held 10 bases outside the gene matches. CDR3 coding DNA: TGTGCCAGCAGTTACTCTGAGGGACAGGGGGCGCCGGGCAACACCGGGGAGCTGTTTTTT. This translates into CASSYSEGQGAPGNTGELFF.

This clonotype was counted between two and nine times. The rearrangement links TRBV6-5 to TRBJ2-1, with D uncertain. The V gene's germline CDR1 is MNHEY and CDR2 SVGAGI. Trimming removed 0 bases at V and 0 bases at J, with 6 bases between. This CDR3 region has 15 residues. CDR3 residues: CASSYSQSSYNEQFF. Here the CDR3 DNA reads TGTGCCAGCAGTTACTCGCAGAGCTCCTACAATGAGCAGTTCTTC.

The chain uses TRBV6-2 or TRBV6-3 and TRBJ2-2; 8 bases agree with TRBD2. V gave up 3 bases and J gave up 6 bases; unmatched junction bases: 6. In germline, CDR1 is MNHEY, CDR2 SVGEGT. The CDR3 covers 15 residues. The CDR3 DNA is TGTGCCAGCAGTTATTCCGGGAGGGAGTCCGGGGAGCTGTTTTTT. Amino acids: CASSYSGRESGELFF.

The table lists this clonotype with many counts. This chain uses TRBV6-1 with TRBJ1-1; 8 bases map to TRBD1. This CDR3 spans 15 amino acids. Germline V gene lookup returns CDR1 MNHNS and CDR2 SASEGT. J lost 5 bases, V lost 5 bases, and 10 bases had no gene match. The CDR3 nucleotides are TGTGCCAGCAGTCCCCAGACAGGGGCGGGGACTGAAGCTTTCTTT. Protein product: CASSPQTGAGTEAFF.

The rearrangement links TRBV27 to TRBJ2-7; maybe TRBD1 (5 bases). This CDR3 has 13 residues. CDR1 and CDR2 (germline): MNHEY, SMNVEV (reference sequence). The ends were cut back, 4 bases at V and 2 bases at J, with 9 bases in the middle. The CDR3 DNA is TGTGCCAGCAGTTATGCAGGGCCCTACGAGCAGTACTTC. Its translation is CASSYAGPYEQYF.

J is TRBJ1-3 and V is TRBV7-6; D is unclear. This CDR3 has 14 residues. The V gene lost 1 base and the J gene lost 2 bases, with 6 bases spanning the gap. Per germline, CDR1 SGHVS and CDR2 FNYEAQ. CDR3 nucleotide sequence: TGTGCCAGCAGCTTAGGGCCGGCTGGAAACACCATATATTTT. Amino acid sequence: CASSLGPAGNTIYF. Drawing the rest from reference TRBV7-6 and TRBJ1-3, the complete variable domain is GAGVSQSPRYKVTKRGQDVALRCDPISGHVSLYWYRQALGQGPEFLTYFNYEAQQDKSGLPNDRFSAERPEGSISTLTIQRTEQRDSAMYRCASSLGPAGNTIYFGEGSWLTVV.

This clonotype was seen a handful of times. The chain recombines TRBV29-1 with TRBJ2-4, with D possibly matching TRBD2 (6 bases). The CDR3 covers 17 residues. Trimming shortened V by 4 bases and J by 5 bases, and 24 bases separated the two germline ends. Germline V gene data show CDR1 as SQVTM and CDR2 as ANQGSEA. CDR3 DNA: TGCAGCGTTGTCGGAGGGCGGTTTGATGGGTCGGAAAACATTCAGTACTTC. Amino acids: CSVVGGRFDGSENIQYF.

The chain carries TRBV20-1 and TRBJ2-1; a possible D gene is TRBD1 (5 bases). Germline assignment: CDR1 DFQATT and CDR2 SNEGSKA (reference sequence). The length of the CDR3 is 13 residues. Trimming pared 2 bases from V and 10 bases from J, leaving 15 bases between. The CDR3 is CSARLRPRGEQFF. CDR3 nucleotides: TGCAGTGCTAGACTCCGCCCAAGGGGAGAGCAGTTCTTC.

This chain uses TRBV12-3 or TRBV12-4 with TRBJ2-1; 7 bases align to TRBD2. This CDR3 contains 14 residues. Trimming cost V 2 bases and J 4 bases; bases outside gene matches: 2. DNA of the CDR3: TGTGCCAGCAGTTTATGGGGACTATACAATGAGCAGTTCTTC. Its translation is CASSLWGLYNEQFF.

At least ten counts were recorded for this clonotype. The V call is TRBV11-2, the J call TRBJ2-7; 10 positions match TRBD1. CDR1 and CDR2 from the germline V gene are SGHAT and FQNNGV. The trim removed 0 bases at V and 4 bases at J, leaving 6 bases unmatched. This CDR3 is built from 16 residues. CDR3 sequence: CASSLDGGQGVYEQYF. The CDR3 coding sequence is TGTGCCAGCAGCTTAGATGGAGGACAGGGGGTATACGAGCAGTACTTC.

The CDR3: CASSLVVSGTRTQYF. CDR3 sequence (DNA): TGTGCCAGCAGCTTAGTGGTTAGTGGCACCCGTACGCAGTATTTT. The chain employs TRBV7-6 and TRBJ2-3; no firm D call. Per the germline V gene, CDR1 is SGHVS and CDR2 is FNYEAQ. Deletions cut 1 base from V and 8 bases from J, with 16 bases between. This CDR3 has 15 amino acids.

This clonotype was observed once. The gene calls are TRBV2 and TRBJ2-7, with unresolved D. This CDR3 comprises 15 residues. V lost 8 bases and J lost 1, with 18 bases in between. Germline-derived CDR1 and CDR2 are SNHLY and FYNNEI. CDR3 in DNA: TGTGCCAGCCGCCGACCCCTCCGGGCATCCTACGAGCAGTACTTC. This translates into CASRRPLRASYEQYF.

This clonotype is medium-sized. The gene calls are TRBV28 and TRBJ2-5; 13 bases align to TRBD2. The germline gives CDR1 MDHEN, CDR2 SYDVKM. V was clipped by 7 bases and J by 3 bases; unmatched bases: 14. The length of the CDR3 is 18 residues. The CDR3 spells CASTISPGGLAGEETQYF. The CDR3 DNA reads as TGTGCCAGCACCATCTCTCCTGGCGGACTAGCGGGAGAAGAGACCCAGTACTTC.

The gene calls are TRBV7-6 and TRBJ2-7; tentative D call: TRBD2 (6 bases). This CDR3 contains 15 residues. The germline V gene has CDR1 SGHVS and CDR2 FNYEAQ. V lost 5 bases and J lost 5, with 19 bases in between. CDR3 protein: CASSGRARWRDEQYF. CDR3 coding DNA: TGTGCCAGCAGCGGTAGGGCTAGATGGAGGGACGAGCAGTACTTC.

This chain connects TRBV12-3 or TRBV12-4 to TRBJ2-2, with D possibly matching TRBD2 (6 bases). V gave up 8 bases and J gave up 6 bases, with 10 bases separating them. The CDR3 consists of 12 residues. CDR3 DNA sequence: TGTGCCAGCCAACCGGGAGCCGGGGAGCTGTTTTTT. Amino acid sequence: CASQPGAGELFF.

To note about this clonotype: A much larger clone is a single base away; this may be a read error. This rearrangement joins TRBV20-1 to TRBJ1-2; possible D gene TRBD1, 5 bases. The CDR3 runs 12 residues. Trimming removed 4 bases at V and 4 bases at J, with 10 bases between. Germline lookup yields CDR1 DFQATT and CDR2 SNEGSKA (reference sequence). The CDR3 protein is CSAKGMIYGYTF. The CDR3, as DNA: TGCAGTGCTAAGGGGATGATCTATGGCTACACCTTC.

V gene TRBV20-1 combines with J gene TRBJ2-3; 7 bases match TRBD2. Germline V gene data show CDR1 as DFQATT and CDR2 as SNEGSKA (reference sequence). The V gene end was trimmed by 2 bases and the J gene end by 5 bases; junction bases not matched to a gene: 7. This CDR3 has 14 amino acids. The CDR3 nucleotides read TGCAGTGCTAGAAAAGGGTGGGAGGGAGATACGCAGTATTTT. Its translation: CSARKGWEGDTQYF.

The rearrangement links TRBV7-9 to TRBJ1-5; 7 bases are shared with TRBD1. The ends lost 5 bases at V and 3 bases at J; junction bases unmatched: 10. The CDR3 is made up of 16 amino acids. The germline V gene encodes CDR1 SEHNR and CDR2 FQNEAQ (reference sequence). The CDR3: CASSARDSIHNQPQHF. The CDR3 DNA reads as TGTGCCAGCAGCGCTAGGGACAGCATACACAATCAGCCCCAGCATTTT.

CDR3 sequence reads: CASSFGRGTEAFF. CDR3 DNA sequence: TGTGCCAGCAGTTTTGGCCGGGGGACTGAAGCTTTCTTT. V is TRBV12-3 or TRBV12-4 and J is TRBJ1-1; a weak D match, TRBD1 (5 bases). The V and J ends lost 3 bases and 5 bases respectively, with 10 bases between them. The CDR3 runs 13 residues.

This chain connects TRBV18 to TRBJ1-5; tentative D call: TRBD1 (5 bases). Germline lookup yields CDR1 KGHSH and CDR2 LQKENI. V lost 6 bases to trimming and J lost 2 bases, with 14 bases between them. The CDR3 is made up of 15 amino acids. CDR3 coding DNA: TGTGCCAGCTCTCCCCGAGGGGCGCGCAATCAGCCCCAGCATTTT. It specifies CASSPRGARNQPQHF.

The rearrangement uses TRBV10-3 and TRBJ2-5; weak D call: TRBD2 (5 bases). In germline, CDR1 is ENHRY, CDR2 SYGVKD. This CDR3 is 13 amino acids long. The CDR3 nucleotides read TGTGCGACGAGCGGAGCGGAACAAGAGACCCAGTACTTC. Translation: CATSGAEQETQYF.